The sequence of this T cell receptor beta chain was determined in a study of blood T cells in healthy people across ages. Germline values: CDR1 MNHEY, CDR2 SMNVEV (reference sequence). The CDR3 extends over 15 amino acids. The trim removed 2 bases at V and 4 bases at J, leaving 3 bases unmatched. With a J-beta primer mix and a sample-barcoded 5' primer, a second PCR ran roughly 6 to 11 cycles. TCRdb recomputed calls from the 5' RACE reads with MiXCR, one row per CDR3 protein. Of more than 1 million distinct CDR3 sequences listed, 35% to 50% are singletons. The genes are TRBV27 and TRBJ1-2, with 11 bases lining up with TRBD1. This clonotype was obtained from a woman aged 55 to 70 in good health. Specimen: blood. CDR3 region: CASSLGGQGGYGYTF. CDR3 coding DNA: TGTGCCAGCAGTTTAGGGGGACAGGGGGGCTATGGCTACACCTTC.